This TCR beta chain was captured by sequencing in a study of control samples from healthy donors and cancer patients. The table came from immunoSEQ multiplex PCR; TCRdb's copy has only in-frame clones and leaves some out. The data hold some 130,000 clones, with around 92% observed a single time. The origin of this receptor is a woman in her forties or fifties in good health. Sequencing used blood.

This CDR3 reads CASTSISGGAQETQYF. The CDR3 coding sequence is TGTGCCAGCACCTCAATAAGCGGGGGGGCCCAAGAGACCCAGTACTTC. The chain combines TRBV27 with TRBJ2-5; 10 bases fit TRBD2. CDR1 and CDR2 (germline): MNHEY, SMNVEV (reference sequence). The CDR3 spans 16 residues. The junction had 9 bases not matched to a gene; V was cut back by 7 bases and J by 1 base.